The entry that follows covers one T cell receptor (beta chain) sequence. CDR3 length equals 16 residues. Germline-derived CDR1 and CDR2 are WNHNN and SYGVQD (reference sequence). Trimming stripped 0 bases from V and 4 bases from J, with 13 bases between. Only in-frame clones appear in the TCRdb table, and some are missing; sequencing was by immunoSEQ multiplex PCR. The sample has around 150,000 clones, roughly four fifths seen once. This entry belongs to a study of blood T cell repertoires in COVID-19. Study in general: The samples span acute and convalescent COVID-19 from the United States, Italy and Spain.

The clonotype comes from a man between 60 and 75 years old with active or convalescent COVID-19. The sequencing sample was made of peripheral blood. The gene calls are TRBV10-1 and TRBJ2-1, with D perhaps matching TRBD2 (6 bases). Written as DNA, the CDR3 is TGCGCCAGCAGTGAGTCGAGGGGAGGTAGATACAATGAGCAGTTCTTC. Amino acids: CASSESRGGRYNEQFF.